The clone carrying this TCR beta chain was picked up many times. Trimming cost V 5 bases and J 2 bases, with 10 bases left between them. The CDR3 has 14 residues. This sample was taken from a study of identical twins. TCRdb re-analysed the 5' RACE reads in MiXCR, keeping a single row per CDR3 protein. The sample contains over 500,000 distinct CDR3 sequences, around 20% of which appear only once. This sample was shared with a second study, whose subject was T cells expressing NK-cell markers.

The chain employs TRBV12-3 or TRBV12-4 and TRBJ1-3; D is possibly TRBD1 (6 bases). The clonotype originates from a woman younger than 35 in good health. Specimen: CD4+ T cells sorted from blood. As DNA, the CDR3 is TGTGCCAGCAGTCCCTACAGGGCTGGAAACACCATATATTTT. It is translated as CASSPYRAGNTIYF.